Listed below are T cell receptor beta chains from one sample, sequenced in a study of CD8 T cells in ankylosing spondylitis. MiXCR, run by TCRdb on the 5' RACE reads, gives a single entry per CDR3 protein. This table holds about 270,000 distinct CDR3 sequences, under 35% found once. Sequencing was done on a sample of blood, either unsorted or a sorted T cell fraction (not recorded which). These receptors were obtained from a male donor with ankylosing spondylitis or in good health (not recorded which). Each CDR3 is given with its conserved first and last residue. A D gene is named only where the DNA matches it firmly. Where a row states a size, it is once, few, many or the class of an expanded clone; other rows omit it.

J gene	V gene	D gene	clone size	CDR3 DNA	CDR3 protein
TRBJ2-1	TRBV5-4	TRBD2	-	TGTGCCAGCAGCGACCCGACTAGCGGGGGCAATGAGCAGTTCTTC	CASSDPTSGGNEQFF
TRBJ2-5	TRBV9	TRBD2	-	TGTGCCAGCAGCCCAAGTCCGGGACTAGCTGTGGAGACCCAGTACTTC	CASSPSPGLAVETQYF
TRBJ2-2	TRBV5-5	TRBD1	-	TGTGCCAGCAGCCCGACAGGGGACGGGGAGCTGTTTTTT	CASSPTGDGELFF
TRBJ2-7	TRBV20-1	-	few	TGCAGTGCTAGACCTACCCACTCCTACGAGCAGTACTTC	CSARPTHSYEQYF
TRBJ2-5	TRBV20-1	-	few	TGCAGTGCCCCCTGGGGGCAGAAAGAGACCCAGTACTTC	CSAPWGQKETQYF
TRBJ1-1	TRBV6-1	TRBD1	-	TGTGCCAGCAGTAGACAGGGGGACAACACTGAAGCTTTCTTT	CASSRQGDNTEAFF
TRBJ2-2	TRBV7-3	TRBD2	-	TGTGCCAGCAGCCCTCAGGGACTAGCCACCGGGGAGCTGTTTTTT	CASSPQGLATGELFF
TRBJ2-1	TRBV5-1	-	few	TGCGCCAGCAGCCAGGACAGGAGGGAGAATGAGCAGTTCTTC	CASSQDRRENEQFF
TRBJ2-7	TRBV29-1	TRBD2	many	TGCAGCGTTTGGACTAGCGACTACGAGCAGTACTTC	CSVWTSDYEQYF
TRBJ2-1	TRBV28	TRBD1	-	TGTGCCACCCTCGCCCGGGGACAGGGTGTCCATGAGCAGTTCTTC	CATLARGQGVHEQFF
TRBJ2-1	TRBV9	-	-	TGTGCCAGCAGCGAGGGGGCGGGGGCCTACAATGAGCAGTTCTTC	CASSEGAGAYNEQFF
TRBJ1-1	TRBV4-2	-	few	TGTGCCAGCAGCCAAGAACTGAACACTGAAGCTTTCTTT	CASSQELNTEAFF
TRBJ2-5	TRBV3-1	-	-	TGTGCCAGCAGCAGCCTAATAGGGGTCCCTTTCGAGACCCAGTACTTC	CASSSLIGVPFETQYF
TRBJ2-5	TRBV6-4	-	-	TGTGCCAGCAGTGAAGCAGCGGGAGAGACCCAGTACTTC	CASSEAAGETQYF
TRBJ2-3	TRBV20-1	TRBD1	-	TGCAGTGCAACGACAGGGTCAGATACGCAGTATTTT	CSATTGSDTQYF
TRBJ2-1	TRBV20-1	-	-	TGCAGTGCTAGAGATGGCGGGGACGTCAATGAGCAGTTCTTC	CSARDGGDVNEQFF
TRBJ2-1	TRBV6-5	TRBD2	few	TGTGCCAGCAGTTACCCACTAGCGGGGGGGCGCACATCCTACAATGAGCAGTTCTTC	CASSYPLAGGRTSYNEQFF
TRBJ2-3	TRBV20-1	TRBD1	few	TGCAGTGCCAAGACAGGGGGCGAAAGCACAGATACGCAGTATTTT	CSAKTGGESTDTQYF
TRBJ2-5	TRBV2	-	-	TGTGCCAGCCGGTTCGGACTCCTTCGGGAGACCCAGTACTTC	CASRFGLLRETQYF
TRBJ2-1	TRBV5-1	-	once	TGCGCCAGCAGGTTCAGGGGAGGCAATGAGCAGTTCTTC	CASRFRGGNEQFF
TRBJ2-2	TRBV12-3/TRBV12-4	TRBD2	-	TGTGCCAGCAGTATAGCGGGGGCGAACACCGGGGAGCTGTTTTTT	CASSIAGANTGELFF
TRBJ1-2	TRBV6-5	TRBD1	few	TGTGCCAGCAGTTACTATGGACAGGGAGGTGGCTACACCTTC	CASSYYGQGGGYTF
TRBJ1-2	TRBV15	TRBD1	-	TGTGCCACCAGCAGAGATTTGACAGGGGATGGCTACACCTTC	CATSRDLTGDGYTF
TRBJ2-1	TRBV5-1	-	-	TGCGCCAGCAGTTCCGGAGGGGGCGTCCACAATGAGCAGTTCTTC	CASSSGGGVHNEQFF
TRBJ2-3	TRBV29-1	TRBD2	-	TGCAGCGTGTCCCCCCTAGCGGGGTCCGATACGCAGTATTTT	CSVSPLAGSDTQYF
TRBJ2-7	TRBV3-1	-	few	TGTGCCAGCAGTTGGAGTGGCGGCAGATCCTACGAGCAGTACTTC	CASSWSGGRSYEQYF
TRBJ1-5	TRBV12-3/TRBV12-4	-	-	TGTGCCAGCAGTTTAGGGGGATCGGGTCAGCCCCAGCATTTT	CASSLGGSGQPQHF
TRBJ2-3	TRBV20-1	-	-	TGCAGTGCTAGACCCGGACAGAACACAGATACGCAGTATTTT	CSARPGQNTDTQYF
TRBJ2-1	TRBV12-3/TRBV12-4	-	few	TGTGCCAGCAGTTCCGGACTCTACCCCTACAATGAGCAGTTCTTC	CASSSGLYPYNEQFF
TRBJ2-3	TRBV27	-	-	TGTGCCAGCAGTTCACAAGTGGGTGTAAAGCAGTATTTT	CASSSQVGVKQYF
TRBJ2-7	TRBV5-1	-	-	TGCGCCAGCAGCTTGGGCGATCGAAGGGGCGAGCAGTACTTC	CASSLGDRRGEQYF
TRBJ2-5	TRBV10-3	-	-	TGTGCCATCAGTGAGCGGCTAGCTATCGAGACCCAGTACTTC	CAISERLAIETQYF
TRBJ2-1	TRBV5-6	TRBD1	-	TGTGCCAGCAGCTCAGGCCGGGACAGTTTTTACAATGAGCAGTTCTTC	CASSSGRDSFYNEQFF
TRBJ2-1	TRBV15	-	-	TGTGCCACCAGCGGCACGGTGATATCCTACAATGAGCAGTTCTTC	CATSGTVISYNEQFF
TRBJ1-2	TRBV5-5	TRBD1	-	TGTGCCAGCAGCTCTATTGGGGGACAGGGGACTGGCTACACCTTC	CASSSIGGQGTGYTF
TRBJ2-7	TRBV12-3/TRBV12-4	-	-	TGTGCCAGCAGTTTGGGGGGGGGGCCCAACGAGCAGTACTTC	CASSLGGGPNEQYF
TRBJ2-3	TRBV20-1	TRBD2	few	TGCAGTGCTAGAAAGCTAGCGGGAGATACAGATACGCAGTATTTT	CSARKLAGDTDTQYF
TRBJ2-1	TRBV5-6	TRBD2	-	TGTGCCAGCAGCTCCGGTTGGGTAGCGGGGGGGAGATTATTCTTC	CASSSGWVAGGRLFF
TRBJ2-7	TRBV12-3/TRBV12-4	TRBD2	-	TGTGCCAGCAGTTTATGGGCGGGGGTGGCCTACGAGCAGTACTTC	CASSLWAGVAYEQYF
TRBJ2-1	TRBV18	-	few	TGTGCCAGCTCTATACTATCCCCAGCCTACAATGAGCAGTTCTTC	CASSILSPAYNEQFF
TRBJ2-7	TRBV9	-	few	TGTGCCAGCAGCGTAGCTGGGGAGTACGAGCAGTACTTC	CASSVAGEYEQYF
TRBJ2-7	TRBV6-1	-	-	TGTGCCAGCCCCCGGGAGAGGAGCTCCTACGAGCAGTACTTC	CASPRERSSYEQYF
TRBJ2-5	TRBV7-6	TRBD1	-	TGTGCCAGCAGCTTGAGCGGGACAGGGTATAACGACCAGTACTTC	CASSLSGTGYNDQYF
TRBJ1-1	TRBV20-1	-	-	TGCAGTGCTAGAGAGGCGTTGAACACTGAAGCTTTCTTT	CSAREALNTEAFF
TRBJ2-1	TRBV29-1	-	-	TGCAGCGTTGAAGTCGAAGGAGCTAATGAGCAGTTCTTC	CSVEVEGANEQFF
TRBJ2-7	TRBV27	-	-	TGTGCCAGCAGTTTTACTGGCTCCTACGAGCAGTACTTC	CASSFTGSYEQYF
TRBJ2-2	TRBV24-1	TRBD1	-	TGTGCCACCAGTGACCGGGACAGGGCCAGTACCGGGGAGCTGTTTTTT	CATSDRDRASTGELFF
TRBJ1-2	TRBV15	TRBD1	few	TGTGCCACCAGCGGATGGACAGGGTTGGACTATGGCTACACCTTC	CATSGWTGLDYGYTF
TRBJ2-1	TRBV6-1	TRBD2	few	TGTGCCAGCAGTCCTTGGACTAGCGGCCACCACAATGAGCAGTTCTTC	CASSPWTSGHHNEQFF
TRBJ1-2	TRBV5-1	-	-	TGCGCCAGCAGCGGCCGCCCAGGGAACGATGGCTACACCTTC	CASSGRPGNDGYTF
TRBJ2-1	TRBV14	TRBD2	-	TGTGCCAGCAGCCAAGATCGTATTGGGGCGGGGGGTCTCTACAATGAGCAGTTCTTC	CASSQDRIGAGGLYNEQFF
TRBJ2-5	TRBV27	-	-	TGTGCCAGCAGGGGATTATCGGAGACCCAGTACTTC	CASRGLSETQYF
TRBJ2-7	TRBV4-2	TRBD2	-	TGTGCCAGCAGCCAAGGACTAGCGGGACCCTACGAGCAGTACTTC	CASSQGLAGPYEQYF
TRBJ2-7	TRBV12-3/TRBV12-4	TRBD2	-	TGTGCCAGCAGTTTAGAAGAAGCGGGGACCTACGAGCAGTACTTC	CASSLEEAGTYEQYF
TRBJ2-1	TRBV5-6	-	-	TGTGCCAGCAGCCCCGGGACACATGGGGTCAATGAGCAGTTCTTC	CASSPGTHGVNEQFF
TRBJ2-5	TRBV7-8	-	few	TGTGCCAGCAGCTTTCCTACCCAAGAGACCCAGTACTTC	CASSFPTQETQYF
TRBJ1-1	TRBV7-9	-	few	TGTGCCAGCAGCTTAGGGTCGAACACTGAAGCTTTCTTT	CASSLGSNTEAFF
TRBJ2-5	TRBV27	-	few	TGTGCCAGCAGAAACACAGGTGAAGAGACCCAGTACTTC	CASRNTGEETQYF
TRBJ2-7	TRBV20-1	-	few	TGCAGTGCTAGGCGGCAGGGGTACGAGCAGTACTTC	CSARRQGYEQYF
TRBJ2-5	TRBV20-1	-	-	TGCAGTGCTAGAGATGGCGGGGCCTTACAAGAGACCCAGTACTTC	CSARDGGALQETQYF